The 5 T cell receptor beta chains below all came from one sample that was sequenced in a study of cytomegalovirus exposure and HLA in healthy donors. Vbeta (60) and Jbeta (13) primers were used in the PCR. Here immunoSEQ multiplex PCR was the method, and the copy in TCRdb shows in-frame clones only, minus some. Seen here are about 210,000 clones, about 85% observed once, and the top ten hold less than 1.3%. The specimen sequenced was PBMCs. The receptors were sampled from a boy between 2 and 10 years old in good health and CMV-seronegative.

In this sample, this clone turned up a few times. The chain combines TRBV4-1 with TRBJ2-1; D is possibly TRBD2 (7 bases). CDR1 is MGHRA, CDR2 YSYEKL, per germline. V was cut by 0 bases and J by 6 bases, with 21 bases left in between. The CDR3 extends over 18 amino acids. The CDR3 bases are TGCGCCAGCAGCCAAGAATCTGGACTGGGGGGGCCTGGCAATGAGCAGTTCTTC. Its protein product is CASSQESGLGGPGNEQFF.

The chain couples TRBV30 to TRBJ1-3; D is possibly TRBD1 (5 bases). The CDR3 sequence is 14 residues long. Germline assignment: CDR1 GTSNPN and CDR2 SVGIG (reference sequence). V lost 1 base and J lost 7, with 14 bases in between. The CDR3 reads CAWSALDTPNTIYF. In nucleotides, the CDR3 is TGTGCCTGGAGTGCACTGGACACCCCGAACACCATATATTTT.

The chain couples TRBV7-8 to TRBJ1-4; D gene uncertain. The CDR3 length is 16 residues. The germline gives CDR1 SGHVS, CDR2 FQNEAQ. The V gene lost 3 bases and the J gene lost 5 bases, with 16 bases spanning the gap. The CDR3 protein is CASSLEGRVVNEKLFF. CDR3 coding DNA: TGTGCCAGCAGCTTGGAAGGGCGGGTTGTGAATGAAAAACTGTTTTTT.

The chain has TRBV7-2 and TRBJ2-7, with 10 bases lining up with TRBD1. Germline CDR1 and CDR2: SGHTA and FQGNSA. CDR3 size: 15 residues. Trimming took 1 base from V and 6 from J; bases not matched to a gene: 6. The CDR3 reads CASSLEGTGVIEQYF. For the CDR3, the DNA is TGTGCCAGCAGCTTAGAAGGGACAGGGGTAATCGAGCAGTACTTC.

The CDR3 nucleotides are TGCGCCAGCAGCTTGGATCGGGTGGTGAACACTGAAGCTTTCTTT. As protein: CASSLDRVVNTEAFF. The chain employs TRBV5-1 and TRBJ1-1; D gene uncertain. The CDR3 length is 15 residues. Per germline, CDR1 SGHRS and CDR2 YFSETQ. Between the trimmed V and J ends, which lost 0 bases and 0 bases, there was a span of 9 bases.